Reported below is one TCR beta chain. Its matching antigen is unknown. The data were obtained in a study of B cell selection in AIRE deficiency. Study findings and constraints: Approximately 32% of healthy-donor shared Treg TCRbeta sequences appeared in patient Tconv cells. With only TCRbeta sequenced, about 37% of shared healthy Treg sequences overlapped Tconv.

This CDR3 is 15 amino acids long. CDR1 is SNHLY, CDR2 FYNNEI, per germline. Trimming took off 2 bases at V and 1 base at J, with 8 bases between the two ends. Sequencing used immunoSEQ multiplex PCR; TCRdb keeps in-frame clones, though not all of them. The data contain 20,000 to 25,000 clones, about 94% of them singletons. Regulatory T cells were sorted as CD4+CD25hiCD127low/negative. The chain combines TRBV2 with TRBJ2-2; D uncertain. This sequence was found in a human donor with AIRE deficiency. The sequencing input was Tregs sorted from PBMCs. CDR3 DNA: TGTGCCAGCAGTGAAAGGGCAGGGAACACCGGGGAGCTGTTTTTT. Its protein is CASSERAGNTGELFF. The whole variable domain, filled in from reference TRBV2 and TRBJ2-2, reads EPEVTQTPSHQVTQMGQEVILRCVPISNHLYFYWYRQILGQKVEFLVSFYNNEISEKSEIFDDQFSVERPDGSNFTLKIRSTKLEDSAMYFCASSERAGNTGELFFGEGSRLTVL.